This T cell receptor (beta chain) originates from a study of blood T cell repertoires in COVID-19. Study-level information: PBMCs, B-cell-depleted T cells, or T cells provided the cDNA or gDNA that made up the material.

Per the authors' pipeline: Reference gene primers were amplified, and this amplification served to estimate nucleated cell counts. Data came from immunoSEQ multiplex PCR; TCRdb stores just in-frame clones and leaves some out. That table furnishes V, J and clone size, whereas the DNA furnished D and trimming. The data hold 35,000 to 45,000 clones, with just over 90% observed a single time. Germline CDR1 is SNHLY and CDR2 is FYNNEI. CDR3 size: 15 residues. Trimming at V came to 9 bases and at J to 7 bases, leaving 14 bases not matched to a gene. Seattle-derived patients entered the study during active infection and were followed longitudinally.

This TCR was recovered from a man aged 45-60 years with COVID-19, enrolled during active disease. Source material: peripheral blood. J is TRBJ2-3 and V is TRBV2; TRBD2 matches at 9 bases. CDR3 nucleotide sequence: TGTGCCAGATCCACAACCGGGACTAGCTTGAATACGCAGTATTTT. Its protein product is CARSTTGTSLNTQYF. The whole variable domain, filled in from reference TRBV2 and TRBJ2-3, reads EPEVTQTPSHQVTQMGQEVILRCVPISNHLYFYWYRQILGQKVEFLVSFYNNEISEKSEIFDDQFSVERPDGSNFTLKIRSTKLEDSAMYFCARSTTGTSLNTQYFGPGTRLTVL.